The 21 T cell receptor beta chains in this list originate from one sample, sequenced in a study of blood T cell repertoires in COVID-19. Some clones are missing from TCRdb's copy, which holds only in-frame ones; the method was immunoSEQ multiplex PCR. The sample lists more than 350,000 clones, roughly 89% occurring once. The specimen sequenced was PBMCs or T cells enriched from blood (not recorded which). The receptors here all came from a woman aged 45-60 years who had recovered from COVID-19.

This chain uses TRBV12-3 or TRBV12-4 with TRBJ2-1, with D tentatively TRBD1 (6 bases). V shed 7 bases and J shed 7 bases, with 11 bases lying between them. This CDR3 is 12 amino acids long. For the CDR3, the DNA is TGTGCCAGCACCCGGACAGATAATGAGCAGTTCTTC. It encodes CASTRTDNEQFF.

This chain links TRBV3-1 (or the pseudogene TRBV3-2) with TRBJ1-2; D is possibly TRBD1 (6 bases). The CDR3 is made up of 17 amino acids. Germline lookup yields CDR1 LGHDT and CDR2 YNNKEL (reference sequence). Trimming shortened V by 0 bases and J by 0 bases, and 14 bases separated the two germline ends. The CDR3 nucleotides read TGTGCCAGCAGCCAAGACCTCGACAGGACCTCTAACTATGGCTACACCTTC. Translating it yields CASSQDLDRTSNYGYTF.

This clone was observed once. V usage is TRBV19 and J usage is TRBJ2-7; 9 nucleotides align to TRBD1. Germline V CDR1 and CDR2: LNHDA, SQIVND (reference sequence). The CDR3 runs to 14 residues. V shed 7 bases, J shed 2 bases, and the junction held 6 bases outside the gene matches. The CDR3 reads CASKVRQGAYEQYF. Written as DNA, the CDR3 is TGTGCCAGTAAGGTTCGACAGGGGGCCTACGAGCAGTACTTC.

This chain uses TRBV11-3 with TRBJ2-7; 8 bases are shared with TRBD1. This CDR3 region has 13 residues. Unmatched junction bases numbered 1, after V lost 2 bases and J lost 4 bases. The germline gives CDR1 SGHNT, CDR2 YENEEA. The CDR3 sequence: CASSLNRGYEQYF. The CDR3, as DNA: TGTGCCAGCAGCTTAAACAGGGGGTACGAGCAGTACTTC.

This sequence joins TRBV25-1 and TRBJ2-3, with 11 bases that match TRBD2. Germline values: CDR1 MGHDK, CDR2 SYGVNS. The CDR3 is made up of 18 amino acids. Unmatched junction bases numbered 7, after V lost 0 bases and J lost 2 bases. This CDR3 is CASSEYGSTSGTTDTQYF. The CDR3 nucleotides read TGTGCCAGCAGTGAATATGGTTCGACTAGCGGGACCACAGATACGCAGTATTTT.

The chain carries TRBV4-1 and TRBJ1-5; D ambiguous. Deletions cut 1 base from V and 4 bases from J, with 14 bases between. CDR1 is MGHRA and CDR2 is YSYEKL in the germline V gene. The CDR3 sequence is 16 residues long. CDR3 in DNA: TGCGCCAGCAGCCAAGGGGTCGCGGTGCGTAATCAGCCCCAGCATTTT. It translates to CASSQGVAVRNQPQHF.

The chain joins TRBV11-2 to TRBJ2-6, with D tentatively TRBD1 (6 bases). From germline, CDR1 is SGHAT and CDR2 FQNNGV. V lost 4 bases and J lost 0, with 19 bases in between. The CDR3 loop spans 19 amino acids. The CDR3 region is CASSSRGPSAVSGANVLTF. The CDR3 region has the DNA TGTGCCAGCAGCTCCAGGGGTCCGTCGGCGGTCTCTGGGGCCAACGTCCTGACTTTC.

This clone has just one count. The CDR3 DNA reads as TGTGCCACCCACGAAACTGCGTTCTTTCCGCGGGGCTACACCTTC. Translated: CATHETAFFPRGYTF. The gene calls are TRBV28 and TRBJ1-2; D is undetermined. The ends were cut back, 10 bases at V and 8 bases at J, with 26 bases in the middle. The CDR3 extends over 15 amino acids. In germline, CDR1 is MDHEN, CDR2 SYDVKM.

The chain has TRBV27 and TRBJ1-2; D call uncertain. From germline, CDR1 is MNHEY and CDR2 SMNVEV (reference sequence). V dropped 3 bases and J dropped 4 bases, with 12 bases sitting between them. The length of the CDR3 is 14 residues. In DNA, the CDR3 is TGTGCCAGCAGTTTGCGGGGATCCCGCTATGGCTACACCTTC. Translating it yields CASSLRGSRYGYTF.

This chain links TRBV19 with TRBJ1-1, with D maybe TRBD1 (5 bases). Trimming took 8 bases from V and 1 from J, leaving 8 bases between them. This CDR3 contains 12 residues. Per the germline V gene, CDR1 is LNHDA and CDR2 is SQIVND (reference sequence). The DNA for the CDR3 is TGTGCCAGTTGTGACAGGAACACTGAAGCTTTCTTT. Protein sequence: CASCDRNTEAFF. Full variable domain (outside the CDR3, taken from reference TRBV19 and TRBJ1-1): DGGITQSPKYLFRKEGQNVTLSCEQNLNHDAMYWYRQDPGQGLRLIYYSQIVNDFQKGDIAEGYSVSREKKESFPLTVTSAQKNPTAFYLCASCDRNTEAFFGQGTRLTVV.

The DNA for the CDR3 is TGTGCCAGCAGCGAAGACAGGGGAACTCATGGCTACACCTTC. Protein: CASSEDRGTHGYTF. The chain links TRBV7-2 to TRBJ1-2; TRBD1 agrees at 8 bases. Germline V CDR1 and CDR2: SGHTA, FQGNSA. J gave up 6 bases and V 5 bases, and 8 bases lay outside the gene matches. The CDR3 is made up of 14 amino acids.

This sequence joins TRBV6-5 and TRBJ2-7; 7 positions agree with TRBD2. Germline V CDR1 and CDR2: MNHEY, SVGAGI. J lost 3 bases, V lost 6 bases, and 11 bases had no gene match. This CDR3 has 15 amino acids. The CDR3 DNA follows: TGTGCCAGCAGCCGACGGGGGGACTCATACTACGAGCAGTACTTC. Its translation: CASSRRGDSYYEQYF.

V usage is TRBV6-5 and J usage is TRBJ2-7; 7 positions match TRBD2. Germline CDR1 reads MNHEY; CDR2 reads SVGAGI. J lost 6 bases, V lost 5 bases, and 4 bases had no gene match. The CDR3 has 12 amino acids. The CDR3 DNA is TGTGCCAGCAGTCGAACTAGCGCCGAGCAGTACTTC. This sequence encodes CASSRTSAEQYF.

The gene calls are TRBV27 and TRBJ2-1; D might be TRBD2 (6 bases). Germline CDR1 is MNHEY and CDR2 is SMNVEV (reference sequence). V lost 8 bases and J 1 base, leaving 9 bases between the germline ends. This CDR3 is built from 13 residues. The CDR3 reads CASRDLSYNEQFF. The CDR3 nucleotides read TGTGCCAGCCGGGACTTGTCCTACAATGAGCAGTTCTTC.

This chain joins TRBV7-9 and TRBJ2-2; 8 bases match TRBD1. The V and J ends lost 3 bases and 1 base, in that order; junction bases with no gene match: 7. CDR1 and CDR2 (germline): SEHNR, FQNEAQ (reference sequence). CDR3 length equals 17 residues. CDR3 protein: CASSFLTGGWNTGELFF. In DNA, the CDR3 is TGTGCCAGCAGCTTCCTAACAGGGGGGTGGAACACCGGGGAGCTGTTTTTT.

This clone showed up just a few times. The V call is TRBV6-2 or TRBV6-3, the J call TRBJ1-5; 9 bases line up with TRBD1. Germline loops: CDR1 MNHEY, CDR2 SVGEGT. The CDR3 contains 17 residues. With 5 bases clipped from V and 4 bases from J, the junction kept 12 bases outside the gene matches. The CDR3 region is CASSKDKTGGRNQPQHF. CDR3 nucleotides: TGTGCCAGCAGTAAAGACAAGACAGGGGGACGAAATCAGCCCCAGCATTTT.

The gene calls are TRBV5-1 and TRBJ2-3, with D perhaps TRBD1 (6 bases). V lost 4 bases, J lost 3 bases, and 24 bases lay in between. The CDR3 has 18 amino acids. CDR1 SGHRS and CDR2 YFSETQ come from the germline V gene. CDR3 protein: CASSKRTPLQGWTDTQYF. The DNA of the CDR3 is TGCGCCAGCAGCAAAAGAACACCCCTGCAGGGGTGGACAGATACGCAGTATTTT.

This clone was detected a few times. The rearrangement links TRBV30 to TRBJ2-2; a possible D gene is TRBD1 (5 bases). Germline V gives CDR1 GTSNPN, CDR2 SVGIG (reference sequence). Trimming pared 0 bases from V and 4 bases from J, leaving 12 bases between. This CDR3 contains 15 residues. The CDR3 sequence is CAWSVPGQGTGELFF. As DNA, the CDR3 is TGTGCCTGGAGTGTACCAGGACAAGGCACCGGGGAGCTGTTTTTT.

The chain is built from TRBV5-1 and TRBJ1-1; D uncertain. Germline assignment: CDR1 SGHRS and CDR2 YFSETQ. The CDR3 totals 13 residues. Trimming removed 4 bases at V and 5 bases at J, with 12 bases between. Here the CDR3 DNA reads TGCGCCAGCAGCCCCCACTTTGAAACTGAAGCTTTCTTT. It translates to CASSPHFETEAFF. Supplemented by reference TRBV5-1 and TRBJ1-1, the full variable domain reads KAGVTQTPRYLIKTRGQQVTLSCSPISGHRSVSWYQQTPGQGLQFLFEYFSETQRNKGNFPGRFSGRQFSNSRSEMNVSTLELGDSALYLCASSPHFETEAFFGQGTRLTVV.

The CDR3 region is CASSWTGDNSPLHF. The CDR3 bases are TGTGCCAGCAGCTGGACAGGGGATAATTCACCCCTCCACTTT. The V and J genes are TRBV3-1 (or the pseudogene TRBV3-2) and TRBJ1-6, with TRBD1 identical over 9 bases. From germline, CDR1 is LGHDT and CDR2 YNNKEL (reference sequence). Germline trimming cut 5 bases from V and 5 bases from J; bases unmatched to any gene: 1. The CDR3 spans 14 residues.

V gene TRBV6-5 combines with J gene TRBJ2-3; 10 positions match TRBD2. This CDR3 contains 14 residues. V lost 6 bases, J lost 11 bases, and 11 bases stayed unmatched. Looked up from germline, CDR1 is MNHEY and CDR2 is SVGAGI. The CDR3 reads CASRLAGLGVRQYF. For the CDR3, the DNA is TGTGCCAGCAGACTAGCGGGGCTGGGTGTTCGGCAGTATTTT.